This T cell receptor (beta chain) stems from a study of blood T cell repertoires in COVID-19. Study-level background: COVID-19 samples collected from the United States, Italy and Spain covered acute and convalescent phases. Sources were T cells, B-cell-depleted T cells, or PBMCs; the material itself was cDNA or gDNA.

The germline V gene encodes CDR1 MNHEY and CDR2 SMNVEV (reference sequence). The CDR3 covers 15 residues. Trimming at V came to 10 bases and at J to 4 bases, leaving 9 bases not matched to a gene. Original processing methods: It was from reference gene primer amplification that nucleated cell counts were estimated. Here immunoSEQ multiplex PCR was the method, and the copy in TCRdb shows in-frame clones only, minus some. V and J calls and clone size follow that table, whereas D and trimming were derived from the DNA. The table includes roughly 200,000 clones, 75% to 90% detected once. This chain links TRBV27 with TRBJ2-5; TRBD2 matches 13 bases. This TCR was recovered from a human donor with active or convalescent COVID-19. The donor label of this sample is uncertain. Specimen: peripheral blood. This CDR3 reads CATRAGLAGRETQYF. Written as DNA, the CDR3 is TGTGCCACCCGAGCGGGACTAGCGGGAAGAGAGACCCAGTACTTC.